This TCR beta chain originates from a study of blood T cell repertoires in COVID-19. As for the study in general: Specimens from acute and convalescent COVID-19 originated in the United States, Italy and Spain.

TCRdb's copy holds only in-frame clones and misses some; the assay was immunoSEQ multiplex PCR. The repertoire holds more than 200,000 clones, with approximately 84% as singletons. Input material: peripheral blood. The origin of this receptor is a man between 50 and 59 years old with acute or convalescent COVID-19.

The CDR3 DNA follows: TGTGCCAGCAGTTACATACAGGGGGATCAGCCCCAGCATTTT. Its translation is CASSYIQGDQPQHF. The chain employs TRBV2 and TRBJ1-5; 8 bases match TRBD1. Per germline, CDR1 SNHLY and CDR2 FYNNEI. This CDR3 region has 14 residues. J gave up 5 bases and V 5 bases, and 5 bases lay outside the gene matches.